These T cell receptor beta chains were read from a single sample in a study of blood T cell repertoires in COVID-19. The data were produced by immunoSEQ multiplex PCR, yet TCRdb's version contains in-frame clones alone and is incomplete. Here the sample spans roughly 90,000 clones, approximately 81% being singletons. The sample consisted of peripheral blood. All receptors derive from an elderly man with acute or convalescent COVID-19. CDR3s include the opening cysteine and the closing phenylalanine or tryptophan. A D gene is named only where the DNA matches it firmly. A clone size is listed for some rows: how often the clone was seen (once, few, many), or a class if it is expanded.

V gene	clone size	J gene	D gene	CDR3 length	CDR3 DNA	CDR3 protein
TRBV10-3	.	TRBJ1-2	TRBD1	13	TGTGCCGTGGACAGGGCTGCTAACTATGGCTACACCTTC	CAVDRAANYGYTF
TRBV7-2	.	TRBJ1-6	TRBD1	16	TGTGCCAGCAGTTTCCTGACAGGGGGCGAGGATTCACCCCTCCACTTT	CASSFLTGGEDSPLHF
TRBV28	.	TRBJ1-5	.	13	TGTGCCAGCAGTTCCTTCAGAAATCAGCCCCAGCATTTT	CASSSFRNQPQHF
TRBV7-3	once	TRBJ2-5	TRBD2	14	TGTGCCAGCAGTCTCCTAGCGGGGCAAGAGACCCAGTACTTC	CASSLLAGQETQYF
TRBV5-4	.	TRBJ1-2	.	14	TGTGCCAGCAGCCCCGAGGTCTCGAACTATGGCTACACCTTC	CASSPEVSNYGYTF
TRBV27	.	TRBJ2-5	.	15	TGTGCCAGCAGTTTATGGCGGACTCCCCTGGGGACCCAGTACTTC	CASSLWRTPLGTQYF
TRBV28	.	TRBJ2-1	TRBD1	16	TGTGCCAGCAGTTTGTCCGGGACAGGGTCCTACAATGAGCAGTTCTTC	CASSLSGTGSYNEQFF
TRBV18	.	TRBJ2-7	.	13	TGTGCCAGCTCACCGTACGGGTCCTACGAGCAGTACTTC	CASSPYGSYEQYF
TRBV27	.	TRBJ2-3	.	14	TGTGCCAGCAGTTTATTTCCAGGGGCAGATACGCAGTATTTT	CASSLFPGADTQYF
TRBV7-7	.	TRBJ2-7	TRBD2	15	TGTGCTAGCAGCCGGGGACTAGCGGGAGGGGACGAGCAGTACTTC	CASSRGLAGGDEQYF
TRBV7-3	few	TRBJ1-1	TRBD1	16	TGTGCCAGCAGCCTGACAGGGGGCATAATGAACACTGAAGCTTTCTTT	CASSLTGGIMNTEAFF
TRBV5-6	.	TRBJ1-1	.	14	TGTGCCAGCAGCGCCGGAGGGCCGGGCACTGAAGCTTTCTTT	CASSAGGPGTEAFF
TRBV29-1	.	TRBJ2-2	.	16	TGCAGCGTTGAAAGGGGGGGGACCATGAACACCGGGGAGCTGTTTTTT	CSVERGGTMNTGELFF
TRBV7-5	.	TRBJ1-6	.	17	TGTGCCAGAACCCCGTACCCCTACAGCTCCTATAATTCACCCCTCCACTTT	CARTPYPYSSYNSPLHF
TRBV24-1	.	TRBJ1-2	.	13	TGTGCCACCGCTTCAGGGACTAACTATGGCTACACCTTC	CATASGTNYGYTF
TRBV19	.	TRBJ2-3	TRBD2	16	TGTGCCAGTAGTCGCGCTCGACTAGCGGGCACAGATACGCAGTATTTT	CASSRARLAGTDTQYF
TRBV18	.	TRBJ2-2	.	17	TGTGCCAGCTCACGGCGTCTGGGCCCTCCGGACACCGGGGAGCTGTTTTTT	CASSRRLGPPDTGELFF
TRBV29-1	.	TRBJ1-2	TRBD1	15	TGCAGCGTCACAGGGGCCTCCCCAATTAACTATGGCTACACCTTC	CSVTGASPINYGYTF
TRBV28	.	TRBJ1-1	.	14	TGTGCCAGCAGTCCCCGACTACTAGGTACTGAAGCTTTCTTT	CASSPRLLGTEAFF
TRBV27	.	TRBJ2-7	.	15	TGTGCCAGCAGTTTATCGGGCCGGAGGGGTGGAGAGCAGTACTTC	CASSLSGRRGGEQYF
TRBV6-1	.	TRBJ2-1	TRBD2	11	TGTGCCAGCAGTCAGACTAGCACGCAGTTCTTC	CASSQTSTQFF
TRBV29-1	.	TRBJ1-1	TRBD1	13	TGCAGCGTTCAGTCAGGGGGCCTTACTGAAGCTTTCTTT	CSVQSGGLTEAFF
TRBV27	.	TRBJ1-5	TRBD1	14	TGTGCCAGCAACTCGGGACAGTTTGGTCAGCCCCAGCATTTT	CASNSGQFGQPQHF
TRBV5-1	.	TRBJ1-2	.	17	TGCGCCAGCAGCTTGGCCCCCTCGGGGAATACTAACTATGGCTACACCTTC	CASSLAPSGNTNYGYTF